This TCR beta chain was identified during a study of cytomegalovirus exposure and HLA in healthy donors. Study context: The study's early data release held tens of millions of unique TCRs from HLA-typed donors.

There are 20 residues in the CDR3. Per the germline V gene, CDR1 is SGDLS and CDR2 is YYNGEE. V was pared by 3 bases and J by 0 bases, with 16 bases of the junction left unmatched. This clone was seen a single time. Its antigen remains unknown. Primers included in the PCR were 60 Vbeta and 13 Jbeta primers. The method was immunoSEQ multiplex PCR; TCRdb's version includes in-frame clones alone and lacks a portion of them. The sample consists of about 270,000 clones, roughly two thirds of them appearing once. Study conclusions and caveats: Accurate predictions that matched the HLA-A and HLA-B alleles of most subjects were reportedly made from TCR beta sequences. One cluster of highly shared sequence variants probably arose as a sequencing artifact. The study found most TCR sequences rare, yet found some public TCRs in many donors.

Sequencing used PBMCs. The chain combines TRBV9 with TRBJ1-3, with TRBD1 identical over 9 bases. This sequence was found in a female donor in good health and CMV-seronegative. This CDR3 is CASSERTGELSKSSGNTIYF. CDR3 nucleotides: TGTGCCAGCAGCGAGAGGACAGGGGAACTATCTAAAAGCTCTGGAAACACCATATATTTT.